The T cell receptor beta chain described here comes from a study of response to subunit inactivated influenza vaccine. Germline V CDR1 and CDR2: MNHEY, SVGEGT. The CDR3 has 19 amino acids. V lost 4 bases, J lost 0 bases, and 13 bases stayed unmatched. As concerns this clonotype: The antigen is unknown.

TCRdb recomputed calls from the RT-PCR reads with MiXCR, one row per CDR3 protein. The table includes 650,000 to 700,000 distinct CDR3 sequences, 15% to 18% detected once. Findings and caveats of the study: The authors offered the suggestion that each seasonal influenza vaccination recruits few new T cells.

V is TRBV6-2 or TRBV6-3 and J is TRBJ2-1, with 9 bases fitting TRBD2. The sequence came from a man over 45 who received an inactivated influenza vaccine. The starting material was PBMCs from blood, obtained roughly 12 days after vaccination. The CDR3 here is CASSSGASGKGPSYNEQFF. The CDR3 nucleotides are TGTGCCAGCAGTTCGGGAGCTAGCGGGAAGGGGCCCTCCTACAATGAGCAGTTCTTC.